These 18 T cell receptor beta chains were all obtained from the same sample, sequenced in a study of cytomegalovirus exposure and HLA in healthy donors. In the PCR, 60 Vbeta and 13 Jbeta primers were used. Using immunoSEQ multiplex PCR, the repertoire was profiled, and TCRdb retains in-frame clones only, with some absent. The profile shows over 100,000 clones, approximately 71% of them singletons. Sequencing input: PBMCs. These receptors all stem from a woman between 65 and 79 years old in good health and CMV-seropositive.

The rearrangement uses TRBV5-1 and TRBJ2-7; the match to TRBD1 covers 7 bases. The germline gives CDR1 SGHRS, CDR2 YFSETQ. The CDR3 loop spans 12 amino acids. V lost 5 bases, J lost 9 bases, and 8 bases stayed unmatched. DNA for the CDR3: TGCGCCAGCAGACCAGACAGGGAACGGCAGTACTTC. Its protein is CASRPDRERQYF.

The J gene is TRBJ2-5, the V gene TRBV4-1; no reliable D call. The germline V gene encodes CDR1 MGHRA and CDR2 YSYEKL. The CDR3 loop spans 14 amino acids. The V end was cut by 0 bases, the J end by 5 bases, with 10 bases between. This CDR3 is CASSQEGQVETQYF. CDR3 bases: TGCGCCAGCAGCCAAGAAGGCCAGGTCGAGACCCAGTACTTC.

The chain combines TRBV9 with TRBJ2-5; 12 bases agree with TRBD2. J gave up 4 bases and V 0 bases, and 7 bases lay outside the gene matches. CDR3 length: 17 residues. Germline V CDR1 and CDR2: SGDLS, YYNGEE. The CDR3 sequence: CASSVDTSGGIRETQYF. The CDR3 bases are TGTGCCAGCAGCGTAGATACTAGCGGGGGGATAAGAGAGACCCAGTACTTC.

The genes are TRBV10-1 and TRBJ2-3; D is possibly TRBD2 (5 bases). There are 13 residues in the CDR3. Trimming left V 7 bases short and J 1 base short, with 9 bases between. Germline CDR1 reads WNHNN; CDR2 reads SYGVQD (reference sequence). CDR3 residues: CASTPGGTDTQYF. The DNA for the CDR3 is TGCGCCAGCACCCCCGGGGGCACAGATACGCAGTATTTT.

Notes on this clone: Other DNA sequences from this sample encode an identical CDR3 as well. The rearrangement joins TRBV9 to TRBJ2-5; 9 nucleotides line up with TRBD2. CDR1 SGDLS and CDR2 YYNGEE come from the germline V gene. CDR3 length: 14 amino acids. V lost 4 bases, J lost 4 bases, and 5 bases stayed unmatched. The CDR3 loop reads CASSPGTSRETQYF. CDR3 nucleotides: TGTGCCAGCAGCCCAGGGACTAGCAGAGAGACCCAGTACTTC.

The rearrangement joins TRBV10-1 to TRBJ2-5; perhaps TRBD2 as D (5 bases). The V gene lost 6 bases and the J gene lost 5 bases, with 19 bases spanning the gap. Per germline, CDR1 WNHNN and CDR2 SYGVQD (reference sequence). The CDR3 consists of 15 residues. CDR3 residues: CASSAGLRYGETQYF. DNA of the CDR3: TGCGCCAGCAGCGCGGGCCTACGGTACGGGGAGACCCAGTACTTC.

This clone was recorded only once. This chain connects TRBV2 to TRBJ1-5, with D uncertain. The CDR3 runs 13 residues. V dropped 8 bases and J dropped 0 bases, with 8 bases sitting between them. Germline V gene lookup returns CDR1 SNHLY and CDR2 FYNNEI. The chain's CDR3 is CASAVDSNQPQHF. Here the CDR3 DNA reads TGTGCCAGCGCGGTAGATAGCAATCAGCCCCAGCATTTT.

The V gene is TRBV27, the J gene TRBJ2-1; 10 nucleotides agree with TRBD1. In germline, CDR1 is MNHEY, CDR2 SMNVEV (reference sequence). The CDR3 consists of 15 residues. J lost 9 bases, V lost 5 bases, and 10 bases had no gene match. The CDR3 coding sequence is TGTGCCAGCAGTGGGGCATGGACAGGGGGTGGTGAGCAGTTCTTC. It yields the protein CASSGAWTGGGEQFF.

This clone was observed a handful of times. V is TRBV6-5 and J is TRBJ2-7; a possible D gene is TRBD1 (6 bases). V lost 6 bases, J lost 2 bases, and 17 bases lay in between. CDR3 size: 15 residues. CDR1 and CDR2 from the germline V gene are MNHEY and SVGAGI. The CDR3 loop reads CASRYQGSATYEQYF. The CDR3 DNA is TGTGCCAGCAGGTATCAGGGGAGTGCGACCTACGAGCAGTACTTC.

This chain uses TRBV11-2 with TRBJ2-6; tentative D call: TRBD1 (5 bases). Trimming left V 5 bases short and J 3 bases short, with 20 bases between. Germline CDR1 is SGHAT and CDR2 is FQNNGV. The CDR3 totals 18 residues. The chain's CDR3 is CASSLMTVRGRGANVLTF. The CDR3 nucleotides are TGTGCCAGCAGCCTAATGACAGTTAGGGGTCGTGGGGCCAACGTCCTGACTTTC.

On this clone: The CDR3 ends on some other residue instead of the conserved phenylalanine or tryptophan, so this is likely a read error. The CDR3 spells CASSRTGFYGYTV. The DNA for the CDR3 is TGTGCCAGCAGCCGGACAGGGTTCTATGGCTACACCGTC. J is TRBJ1-2 and V is TRBV7-9; TRBD1 matches 8 bases. The length of the CDR3 is 13 residues. From germline, CDR1 is SEHNR and CDR2 FQNEAQ (reference sequence). V trimming: 5 bases; J trimming: 4 bases; junction bases outside the gene matches: 3.

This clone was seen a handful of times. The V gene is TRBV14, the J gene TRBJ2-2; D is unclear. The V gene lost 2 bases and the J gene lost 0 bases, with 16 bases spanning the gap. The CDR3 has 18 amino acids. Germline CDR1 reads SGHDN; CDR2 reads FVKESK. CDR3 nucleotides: TGTGCCAGCAGCCAACTCCGGATAGCTAATGCGAACACCGGGGAGCTGTTTTTT. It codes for CASSQLRIANANTGELFF.

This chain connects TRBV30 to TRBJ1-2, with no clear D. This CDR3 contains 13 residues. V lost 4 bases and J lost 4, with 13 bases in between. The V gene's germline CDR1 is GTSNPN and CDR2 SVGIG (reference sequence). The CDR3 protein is CAWMEAVVYGYTF. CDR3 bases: TGTGCCTGGATGGAGGCAGTCGTCTATGGCTACACCTTC.

CDR3 bases: TGTGCTAGTGGTCGACAGGGGGCTGATGGGTTCTTC. Translation: CASGRQGADGFF. This rearrangement joins TRBV12-5 to TRBJ2-1, with 10 bases lining up with TRBD1. J was trimmed by 15 bases and V by 5 bases; bases with no gene match: 7. The length of the CDR3 is 12 residues. Germline V gene sequence: CDR1 LGHNT, CDR2 FRNRAP.

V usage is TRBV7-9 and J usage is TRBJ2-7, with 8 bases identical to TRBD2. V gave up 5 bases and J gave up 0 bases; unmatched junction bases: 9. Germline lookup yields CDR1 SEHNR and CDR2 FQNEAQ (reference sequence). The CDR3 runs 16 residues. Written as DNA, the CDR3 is TGTGCCAGCAGCCGTGATAGCGGGGTTTTCTCCTACGAGCAGTACTTC. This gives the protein CASSRDSGVFSYEQYF.

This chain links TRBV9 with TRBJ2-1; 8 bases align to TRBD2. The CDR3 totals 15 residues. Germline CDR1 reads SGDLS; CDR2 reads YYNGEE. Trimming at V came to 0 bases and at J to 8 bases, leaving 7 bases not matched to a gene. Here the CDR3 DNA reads TGTGCCAGCAGCGTAGTCCTTAGCGGGGTGGATGAGCAGTTCTTC. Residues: CASSVVLSGVDEQFF.

CDR3 region: CSVAGDYQPQHF. The CDR3, as DNA: TGCAGCGTTGCGGGAGACTATCAGCCCCAGCATTTT. The chain links TRBV29-1 to TRBJ1-5; D call uncertain. This CDR3 contains 12 residues. The germline CDR1 and CDR2 sequences are SQVTM and ANQGSEA. With 4 bases removed from V and 5 bases from J, the gap between germline ends came to 9 bases.

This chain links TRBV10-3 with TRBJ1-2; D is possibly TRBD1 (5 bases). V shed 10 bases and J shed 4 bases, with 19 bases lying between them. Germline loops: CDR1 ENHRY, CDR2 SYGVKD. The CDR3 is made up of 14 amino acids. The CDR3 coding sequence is TGTGCCACCCAGCCGGGAGGGGATGGCTATGGCTACACCTTC. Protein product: CATQPGGDGYGYTF.